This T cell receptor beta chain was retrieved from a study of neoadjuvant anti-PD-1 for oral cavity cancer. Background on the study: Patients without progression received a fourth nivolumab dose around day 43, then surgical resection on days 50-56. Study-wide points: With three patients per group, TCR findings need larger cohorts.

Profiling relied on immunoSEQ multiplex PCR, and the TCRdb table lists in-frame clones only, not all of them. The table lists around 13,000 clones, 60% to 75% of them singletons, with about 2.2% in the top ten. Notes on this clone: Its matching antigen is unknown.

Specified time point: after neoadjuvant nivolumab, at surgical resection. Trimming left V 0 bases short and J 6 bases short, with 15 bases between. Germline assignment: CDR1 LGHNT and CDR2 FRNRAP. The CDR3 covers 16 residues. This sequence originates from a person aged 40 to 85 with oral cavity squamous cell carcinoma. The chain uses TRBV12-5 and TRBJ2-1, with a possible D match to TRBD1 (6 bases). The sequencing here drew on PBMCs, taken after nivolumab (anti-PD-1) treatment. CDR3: CASGLVLSGQLNEQFF. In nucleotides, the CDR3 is TGTGCTAGTGGTTTGGTATTGAGCGGACAGCTCAATGAGCAGTTCTTC.